These 15 T cell receptor beta chains were sequenced from one sample in a study of identical twins. MiXCR, run by TCRdb on the 5' RACE reads, gives a single entry per CDR3 protein. The sample consists of about 480,000 distinct CDR3 sequences, over 12% of them appearing once. This same sample was also taken into another study, of yellow fever vaccine responses in identical twins.

Sequencing used CD4+ T cells sorted from blood. These receptors were taken from a woman aged 18-29 years in good health.

This clonotype was found a few times. The rearrangement uses TRBV6-5 and TRBJ2-7, with D perhaps matching TRBD1 (5 bases). The CDR3 has 14 residues. Trimming stripped 0 bases from V and 2 bases from J, with 8 bases between. Germline V gene lookup returns CDR1 MNHEY and CDR2 SVGAGI. CDR3 in DNA: TGTGCCAGCAGTTACTCGACAGCTACCTACGAGCAGTACTTC. Protein: CASSYSTATYEQYF.

This clonotype was counted between two and nine times. This chain links TRBV10-2 with TRBJ2-3; 10 bases map to TRBD2. V gave up 7 bases and J gave up 0 bases; unmatched junction bases: 4. There are 15 residues in the CDR3. Germline-derived CDR1 and CDR2 are WSHSY and SAAADI. CDR3 sequence reads: CASKGTSASTDTQYF. CDR3 DNA sequence: TGCGCCAGCAAGGGGACTAGCGCGAGCACAGATACGCAGTATTTT.

This clonotype has ten or more counts. The V and J genes are TRBV12-3 or TRBV12-4 and TRBJ2-3; 7 nucleotides match TRBD2. The trim removed 3 bases at V and 4 bases at J, leaving 4 bases unmatched. The CDR3 has 14 residues. The chain's CDR3 is CASSFGRRADTQYF. CDR3 sequence (DNA): TGTGCCAGCAGTTTCGGGAGGAGGGCAGATACGCAGTATTTT.

The chain is built from TRBV2 and TRBJ2-2; TRBD1 matches 9 bases. Unmatched junction bases numbered 9, after V lost 8 bases and J lost 5 bases. Germline assignment: CDR1 SNHLY and CDR2 FYNNEI. The CDR3 loop spans 15 amino acids. The CDR3 sequence is CASSRNDRGTGELFF. The DNA of the CDR3 is TGTGCCAGCTCAAGAAATGACAGGGGGACCGGGGAGCTGTTTTTT.

This clonotype has only a few counts. The CDR3 DNA follows: TGTGCCACCAGTGACCTGGGGGAAGGGAAGAGGGAGCAGTTCTTC. Its protein is CATSDLGEGKREQFF. The V and J genes are TRBV24-1 and TRBJ2-1; D tentatively reads TRBD1 or TRBD2 (5 bases each). V was cut by 4 bases and J by 10 bases, with 19 bases left in between. CDR1 is KGHDR, CDR2 SFDVKD, per germline. This CDR3 spans 15 amino acids.

This clonotype has ten or more counts. V and J are TRBV7-6 and TRBJ1-1; D is uncertain. Germline loops: CDR1 SGHVS, CDR2 FNYEAQ. The CDR3 is 13 residues long. V lost 1 base and J 2 bases, leaving 5 bases between the germline ends. CDR3 sequence reads: CASSLVPNTEAFF. The DNA of the CDR3 is TGTGCCAGCAGCTTAGTGCCAAACACTGAAGCTTTCTTT. Full variable domain (rest looked up from reference TRBV7-6 and TRBJ1-1): GAGVSQSPRYKVTKRGQDVALRCDPISGHVSLYWYRQALGQGPEFLTYFNYEAQQDKSGLPNDRFSAERPEGSISTLTIQRTEQRDSAMYRCASSLVPNTEAFFGQGTRLTVV.

J is TRBJ2-7 and V is TRBV7-2; D is unresolved. The CDR3 length is 15 residues. Germline V gives CDR1 SGHTA, CDR2 FQGNSA. Trimming left V 0 bases short and J 2 bases short, with 11 bases between. The CDR3 loop reads CASSLAKNPTYEQYF. CDR3 coding DNA: TGTGCCAGCAGCTTAGCGAAGAATCCAACCTACGAGCAGTACTTC.

This clonotype came up a few times. This chain's CDR3 is CSARPPDPGPEQYF. CDR3 coding DNA: TGCAGTGCTAGACCCCCGGACCCGGGGCCGGAGCAGTACTTC. The chain recombines TRBV20-1 with TRBJ2-7; TRBD1 or TRBD2 may be the D gene (5 bases each). The germline V gene has CDR1 DFQATT and CDR2 SNEGSKA (reference sequence). The V and J ends lost 2 bases and 7 bases respectively, with 18 bases between them. The CDR3 extends over 14 amino acids.

The chain carries TRBV5-1 and TRBJ2-1; maybe TRBD2 (5 bases). CDR1 is SGHRS and CDR2 is YFSETQ in the germline V gene. CDR3 length: 16 residues. V was clipped by 4 bases and J by 2 bases, with 16 bases between them. In DNA form, the CDR3 reads TGCGCCAGCAGCACCCGGACTTCAGGAACCTACAATGAGCAGTTCTTC. Translating it yields CASSTRTSGTYNEQFF. The variable domain in full, completed from reference TRBV5-1 and TRBJ2-1, reads KAGVTQTPRYLIKTRGQQVTLSCSPISGHRSVSWYQQTPGQGLQFLFEYFSETQRNKGNFPGRFSGRQFSNSRSEMNVSTLELGDSALYLCASSTRTSGTYNEQFFGPGTRLTVL.

The chain recombines TRBV3-1 with TRBJ2-1; D perhaps matches TRBD2 (6 bases). CDR3 length: 16 residues. V lost 0 bases to trimming and J lost 1 base, with 10 bases between them. The germline V gene has CDR1 LGHDT and CDR2 YNNKEL (reference sequence). In DNA, the CDR3 is TGTGCCAGCAGCCAAGATCCTAGCGCATCCTACAATGAGCAGTTCTTC. Protein: CASSQDPSASYNEQFF.

This clonotype came up a few times. This chain's CDR3 is CATSDYPSRGLEETQYF. The DNA of the CDR3 is TGTGCCACCAGTGATTACCCGTCCCGGGGGCTAGAAGAGACCCAGTACTTC. V is TRBV24-1 and J is TRBJ2-5; either TRBD1 or TRBD2 may supply D (6 bases each). This CDR3 contains 17 residues. Looked up from germline, CDR1 is KGHDR and CDR2 is SFDVKD. With 2 bases removed from V and 3 bases from J, the gap between germline ends came to 18 bases.

The chain has TRBV20-1 and TRBJ2-3; TRBD2 matches at 12 bases. CDR3 length: 19 amino acids. Germline CDR1 reads DFQATT; CDR2 reads SNEGSKA (reference sequence). The V gene end was trimmed by 8 bases and the J gene end by 3 bases; junction bases not matched to a gene: 21. CDR3 sequence (DNA): TGCAGTCCTTTTGGACTAGCGGGGCCCCCGAGAGCAGGAACAGATACGCAGTATTTT. Translated, it gives CSPFGLAGPPRAGTDTQYF.

The chain combines TRBV29-1 with TRBJ1-2; 7 bases agree with TRBD1. The length of the CDR3 is 13 residues. V was pared by 7 bases and J by 3 bases, with 8 bases of the junction left unmatched. Germline CDR1 and CDR2: SQVTM and ANQGSEA. The CDR3 protein is CSASDRTDYGYTF. The CDR3 DNA is TGCAGCGCTTCGGACAGGACGGACTATGGCTACACCTTC.

The V and J genes are TRBV19 and TRBJ2-7; TRBD2 aligns across 9 bases. CDR1 and CDR2 from the germline V gene are LNHDA and SQIVND (reference sequence). The CDR3 has 15 amino acids. With 7 bases clipped from V and 1 base from J, the junction kept 8 bases outside the gene matches. The chain's CDR3 is CASKSSGAKSYEQYF. DNA of the CDR3: TGTGCCAGTAAATCTAGCGGGGCCAAGTCCTACGAGCAGTACTTC.

This clonotype turned up a few times. The rearrangement links TRBV20-1 to TRBJ2-1; TRBD1 is a possible D gene (6 bases). Germline-derived CDR1 and CDR2 are DFQATT and SNEGSKA (reference sequence). The CDR3 is 14 residues long. V was clipped by 5 bases and J by 1 base, with 12 bases between them. The CDR3 coding sequence is TGCAGTGCTTTAGCAGGGGTTTCCTACAATGAGCAGTTCTTC. Its translation: CSALAGVSYNEQFF.